This T cell receptor beta chain originates from a study of cytomegalovirus exposure and HLA in healthy donors. Study-wide findings and caveats: In a later analysis, a missense DCLRE1C variant was linked to TCR beta V- and J-gene trimming. In terms of immune exposure information, only CMV serostatus was available.

Regarding this clone: No antigen is known for it.

From germline, CDR1 is SGHAT and CDR2 FQDESV (reference sequence). Trimming at V came to 5 bases and at J to 9 bases, leaving 12 bases not matched to a gene. There are 15 residues in the CDR3. PCR amplification relied on 60 Vbeta primers (plus 13 Jbeta primers). This table comes from immunoSEQ multiplex PCR, and its TCRdb copy is limited to in-frame clones, with some not included. The sample comprises 110,000 or so clones, 70% to 80% of which are singletons, and more than 3.5% rests with the top ten. The TCR sequence derives from a woman between 40 and 55 years old in good health and CMV-seropositive. The V call is TRBV11-1, the J call TRBJ2-2; 7 bases map to TRBD1. The sequenced sample was PBMCs. CDR3 DNA sequence: TGTGCCAGCAGCCGAGGGGGACAGCTCAGGCGGGAGCTGTTTTTT. Translating it yields CASSRGGQLRRELFF.